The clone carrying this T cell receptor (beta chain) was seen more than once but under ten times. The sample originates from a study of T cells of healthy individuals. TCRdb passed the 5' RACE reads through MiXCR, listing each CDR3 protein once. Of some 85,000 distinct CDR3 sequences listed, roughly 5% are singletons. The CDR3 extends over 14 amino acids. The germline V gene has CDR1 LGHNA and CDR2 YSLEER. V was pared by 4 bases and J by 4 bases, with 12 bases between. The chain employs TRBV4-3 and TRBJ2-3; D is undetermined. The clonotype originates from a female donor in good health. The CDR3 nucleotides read TGCGCCAGCAGCCTAATGTCCCGGGCAGATACGCAGTATTTT. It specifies CASSLMSRADTQYF.